A single sample gave rise to the 9 T cell receptor beta chains below, sequenced in a study of early T cells in non-severe SARS-CoV-2 infection. Via MiXCR, TCRdb re-called the 5' RACE reads, giving one row per CDR3 protein. In the table there are over 20,000 distinct CDR3 sequences, about 4.9% of which are singletons. Sequencing was performed on whole blood. These receptors were obtained from an adult who was a healthcare worker with PCR-confirmed SARS-CoV-2 infection or an uninfected control (not recorded which).

This clonotype came up many times. V is TRBV18 and J is TRBJ2-6, with 8 nucleotides matching TRBD1. With 2 bases clipped from V and 0 bases from J, the junction kept 3 bases outside the gene matches. Germline V lookup: CDR1 KGHSH, CDR2 LQKENI. This CDR3 is 17 amino acids long. CDR3 residues: CASSPGQGNSGANVLTF. CDR3 DNA sequence: TGTGCCAGCTCACCAGGACAGGGTAACTCTGGGGCCAACGTCCTGACTTTC.

This clonotype was counted only a few times. This rearrangement joins TRBV11-2 to TRBJ2-7, with TRBD2 as a possible D gene (6 bases). Between the trimmed V and J ends, which lost 4 bases and 3 bases, there was a span of 13 bases. The germline gives CDR1 SGHAT, CDR2 FQNNGV. The length of the CDR3 is 14 residues. In DNA, the CDR3 is TGTGCCAGCAGCTCCCGGGGGATTATCTACGAGCAGTACTTC. This sequence encodes CASSSRGIIYEQYF.

The chain joins TRBV4-1 to TRBJ2-7, with 8 positions matching TRBD1. This CDR3 contains 13 residues. The V segment lost 5 bases and the J segment 3 bases; nucleotides outside the gene matches: 3. CDR1 MGHRA and CDR2 YSYEKL come from the germline V gene. CDR3 nucleotide sequence: TGCGCCAGCAGCTGGGACAGGCTCTACGAGCAGTACTTC. Its translation is CASSWDRLYEQYF.

The gene calls are TRBV12-3 or TRBV12-4 and TRBJ1-2; 9 nucleotides align to TRBD1. V dropped 5 bases and J dropped 4; count of bases not matched to a gene: 8. This CDR3 spans 15 amino acids. The CDR3 region has the DNA TGTGCCAGCAGTCCCCAGGGACAGGGAAGCTATGGCTACACCTTC. It encodes CASSPQGQGSYGYTF.

This clonotype appeared many times. CDR3 coding DNA: TGCAGCGTGAAATTCAGCGACGAGCAGTACTTC. It translates to CSVKFSDEQYF. The gene calls are TRBV29-1 and TRBJ2-7; no firm D call. The CDR3 loop spans 11 amino acids. Trimming left V 6 bases short and J 5 bases short, with 11 bases between. CDR1 and CDR2 from the germline V gene are SQVTM and ANQGSEA.

This rearrangement joins TRBV5-1 to TRBJ1-2, with 8 bases matching TRBD1. The CDR3 extends over 14 amino acids. The V and J ends lost 3 bases and 4 bases, in that order; junction bases with no gene match: 5. Per the germline V gene, CDR1 is SGHRS and CDR2 is YFSETQ. The CDR3 sequence: CASSSAGGSYGYTF. For the CDR3, the DNA is TGCGCCAGCAGCTCAGCAGGGGGCTCCTATGGCTACACCTTC.

Ten or more counts support this clonotype. This chain connects TRBV20-1 to TRBJ2-2; TRBD2 might be the D (6 bases). CDR1 is DFQATT, CDR2 SNEGSKA, per germline (reference sequence). The CDR3 has 16 residues. V gave up 0 bases and J gave up 1 base, with 12 bases separating them. The CDR3 region is CSARDHGGRNTGELFF. The CDR3, as DNA: TGCAGTGCTAGAGATCACGGGGGAAGGAACACCGGGGAGCTGTTTTTT.

This clonotype was seen many times. The chain combines TRBV19 with TRBJ1-5, with D perhaps TRBD1 (5 bases). V shed 3 bases and J shed 5 bases, with 20 bases lying between them. Germline assignment: CDR1 LNHDA and CDR2 SQIVND (reference sequence). The CDR3 covers 17 residues. The CDR3 nucleotides are TGTGCCAGTAGTATTCCTTTCCGTGGGGGTGGCGATCAGCCCCAGCATTTT. Its translation: CASSIPFRGGGDQPQHF.

This clonotype was counted many times. CDR3 residues: CSATLAGPYNEQFF. The CDR3 coding sequence is TGCAGTGCTACTCTAGCGGGACCGTACAATGAGCAGTTCTTC. The genes are TRBV20-1 and TRBJ2-1, with 9 bases fitting TRBD2. Trimming removed 4 bases from V and 4 bases from J; junction bases left unmatched: 5. Germline values: CDR1 DFQATT, CDR2 SNEGSKA (reference sequence). The CDR3 is 14 residues long.